The clone carrying this T cell receptor (beta chain) was counted many times. What it binds is unknown. The data originate from a study of identical twins. Whole-study findings and limits: These conclusions were based on statistical analysis (cross-sectional, not following the same donors). Within monozygotic twins, out-of-frame TCR alpha sharing was underestimated by the models. One should note that invariant MAIT and iNKT cells could partly confound zero-insertion analyses. Weaker excess twin sharing was seen among beta out-of-frame sequences.

This CDR3 has 13 amino acids. CDR1 is DFQATT, CDR2 SNEGSKA, per germline (reference sequence). The V end lost 3 bases, the J end lost 5 bases, and 13 bases lay between the germline ends. TCRdb re-derived calls from the 5' RACE reads in MiXCR, one entry per CDR3 protein. The sample carries about 550,000 distinct CDR3 sequences, around 20% recorded once. The same sample was also studied in work on yellow fever vaccine responses in identical twins.

What was sequenced was CD4+ T cells sorted from blood. The sequence was collected from a woman younger than 35 in good health. V usage is TRBV20-1 and J usage is TRBJ2-5, with D perhaps TRBD2 (5 bases). CDR3 nucleotide sequence: TGCAGTGCTAGTAGAGCTAGCACGGAGACCCAGTACTTC. Residues: CSASRASTETQYF.